What follows are 23 T cell receptor beta chains derived from one specimen sequenced in a study of blood T cells in healthy people across ages. A J-beta primer mix and a sample-barcoded 5' primer were used in a second PCR of roughly 6 to 12 cycles. TCRdb re-derived calls from the 5' RACE reads in MiXCR, one entry per CDR3 protein. The sample holds about 780,000 distinct CDR3 sequences, about 26% seen once. These sequences were also reported in another study, on T cells of mothers and their children.

Sequenced input: blood. The receptors were sampled from a boy between 5 and 17 years old in good health.

This clonotype was seen a handful of times. The rearrangement joins TRBV20-1 to TRBJ2-2, with D perhaps TRBD2 (6 bases). The CDR3 is 14 residues long. Per the germline V gene, CDR1 is DFQATT and CDR2 is SNEGSKA (reference sequence). The V end lost 5 bases, the J end lost 6 bases, and 16 bases lay between the germline ends. CDR3 sequence reads: CSASQRAWAGELFF. CDR3 coding DNA: TGCAGTGCTTCTCAGCGGGCGTGGGCCGGGGAGCTGTTTTTT.

The chain employs TRBV29-1 and TRBJ1-1, with no clear D. V gave up 4 bases and J gave up 7 bases, with 13 bases separating them. Germline CDR1 SQVTM, CDR2 ANQGSEA. There are 12 residues in the CDR3. CDR3 sequence reads: CSVVGGRGEAFF. The DNA of the CDR3 is TGCAGCGTTGTAGGAGGGCGGGGTGAAGCTTTCTTT. The whole variable domain, filled in from reference TRBV29-1 and TRBJ1-1, reads SAVISQKPSRDICQRGTSLTIQCQVDSQVTMMFWYRQQPGQSLTLIATANQGSEATYESGFVIDKFPISRPNLTFSTLTVSNMSPEDSSIYLCSVVGGRGEAFFGQGTRLTVV.

The gene calls are TRBV27 and TRBJ1-2, with TRBD1 matching 7 bases. Trimming at V came to 6 bases and at J to 3 bases, leaving 4 bases not matched to a gene. The CDR3 totals 13 residues. The germline gives CDR1 MNHEY, CDR2 SMNVEV (reference sequence). The CDR3 DNA follows: TGTGCCAGCAGCCCACAGGGGCACTATGGCTACACCTTC. It codes for CASSPQGHYGYTF.

This clonotype was observed a handful of times. The V and J genes are TRBV10-3 and TRBJ2-7; TRBD1 matches at 8 bases. After removal of 6 bases from V and 2 bases from J, the junction contained 12 bases not matched to a gene. Germline assignment: CDR1 ENHRY and CDR2 SYGVKD. The CDR3 length is 16 residues. In nucleotides, the CDR3 is TGTGCCATCAGCCTGAGAAGACAGGGGCTTACCTACGAGCAGTACTTC. It encodes CAISLRRQGLTYEQYF.

In its sample, this clonotype was seen a few times. This rearrangement joins TRBV10-3 to TRBJ2-1, with TRBD2 identical over 11 bases. The CDR3 totals 13 residues. The V and J ends lost 8 bases and 3 bases, in that order; junction bases with no gene match: 0. Germline V gene lookup returns CDR1 ENHRY and CDR2 SYGVKD. CDR3 protein: CAIGTSGYNEQFF. In DNA form, the CDR3 reads TGTGCCATCGGGACTAGCGGCTACAATGAGCAGTTCTTC.

In this sample, this clonotype turned up a few times. This chain joins TRBV12-3 or TRBV12-4 and TRBJ2-2; the D gene is possibly TRBD1 (6 bases). This CDR3 is built from 15 residues. Trimming removed 8 bases from V and 6 bases from J, with 19 bases in between. The CDR3 sequence: CASSLENRVAGELFF. CDR3 sequence (DNA): TGTGCCAGCTCCCTAGAGAACAGGGTGGCCGGGGAGCTGTTTTTT.

This sequence joins TRBV2 and TRBJ2-1; TRBD2 agrees at 9 bases. Germline CDR1 is SNHLY and CDR2 is FYNNEI. V was pared by 4 bases and J by 9 bases, with 7 bases of the junction left unmatched. There are 14 residues in the CDR3. CDR3 amino acids: CASSGERGVGEQFF. CDR3 in DNA: TGTGCCAGCAGTGGGGAGCGGGGGGTTGGTGAGCAGTTCTTC.

This clonotype was seen only a few times. The chain has TRBV2 and TRBJ2-5, with 7 nucleotides matching TRBD2. The J segment lost 5 bases and the V segment lost 7 bases, leaving 7 bases of the junction unmatched. Germline V gene lookup returns CDR1 SNHLY and CDR2 FYNNEI. The CDR3 is 13 amino acids. CDR3 DNA sequence: TGTGCCAGCACGACTGGACTAGGGGAGACCCAGTACTTC. Protein product: CASTTGLGETQYF. The full variable domain, rest sourced from reference TRBV2 and TRBJ2-5, is EPEVTQTPSHQVTQMGQEVILRCVPISNHLYFYWYRQILGQKVEFLVSFYNNEISEKSEIFDDQFSVERPDGSNFTLKIRSTKLEDSAMYFCASTTGLGETQYFGPGTRLLVL.

This chain connects TRBV6-6 to TRBJ1-1; D is unresolved. Trimming shortened V by 6 bases and J by 7 bases, and 12 bases separated the two germline ends. This CDR3 has 12 amino acids. Per germline, CDR1 MNHNY and CDR2 SVGAGI (reference sequence). The CDR3 sequence is CASSPTALEAFF. The CDR3 DNA follows: TGTGCCAGCAGCCCTACGGCTCTTGAAGCTTTCTTT.

This clonotype was seen only a few times. This sequence joins TRBV28 and TRBJ2-2; maybe TRBD1 (5 bases). The CDR3 is made up of 15 amino acids. Trimming cost V 6 bases and J 7 bases, with 18 bases left between them. CDR1 and CDR2 from the germline V gene are MDHEN and SYDVKM. CDR3 DNA: TGTGCCAGCAGGAACCCGAAAGGGGCGCACGGGGAGCTGTTTTTT. Translation: CASRNPKGAHGELFF.

The DNA for the CDR3 is TGTGCCAGCAAAATGGATACGCAGTATTTT. It translates to CASKMDTQYF. The chain uses TRBV2 and TRBJ2-3, with D unclear. The CDR3 runs to 10 residues. The V gene lost 7 bases and the J gene lost 6 bases, with 5 bases spanning the gap. CDR1 and CDR2 from the germline V gene are SNHLY and FYNNEI.

This chain connects TRBV29-1 to TRBJ1-3; no reliable D call. The CDR3 is 13 amino acids. The germline V gene has CDR1 SQVTM and CDR2 ANQGSEA. Trimming shortened V by 7 bases and J by 4 bases, and 14 bases separated the two germline ends. CDR3 region: CSATSGSGNTIYF. CDR3 nucleotide sequence: TGCAGCGCCACATCGGGGTCAGGAAACACCATATATTTT.

The J gene is TRBJ1-2, the V gene TRBV27, with D perhaps matching TRBD1 (5 bases). The CDR3 length is 13 residues. Germline CDR1 reads MNHEY; CDR2 reads SMNVEV (reference sequence). V was trimmed by 4 bases and J by 2 bases, leaving 8 bases between them. The CDR3 DNA follows: TGTGCCAGCAGTTGGGACGGCAACTATGGCTACACCTTC. Amino acid sequence: CASSWDGNYGYTF.

This clonotype is a singleton in its sample. This chain links TRBV10-3 with TRBJ2-5, with 7 bases that match TRBD1. Germline CDR1 and CDR2: ENHRY and SYGVKD. V dropped 6 bases and J dropped 11; count of bases not matched to a gene: 6. CDR3 length: 11 amino acids. This CDR3 reads CAIRSGGEQYF. The CDR3 coding sequence is TGTGCCATCAGGTCAGGGGGAGAGCAGTACTTC.

This clonotype has only a few counts. The chain joins TRBV29-1 to TRBJ2-3; no clear D. Trimming pared 5 bases from V and 5 bases from J, leaving 8 bases between. Germline loops: CDR1 SQVTM, CDR2 ANQGSEA. The CDR3 has 11 amino acids. For the CDR3, the DNA is TGCAGCGTTCCCGACCGAGATACGCAGTATTTT. Its protein is CSVPDRDTQYF.

This clonotype was observed a few times. The germline gene is not matched at one end of the junction; a read error may be the cause. This chain connects TRBV11-2 to TRBJ2-7, with 7 bases matching TRBD1. There are 17 residues in the CDR3. Per germline, CDR1 SGHAT and CDR2 FQNNGV. In DNA, the CDR3 is TGTGCCAGCAGCTTATCCTTCTCCCGGACAGGCGAATACGAGCGGTACTTC. Translated: CASSLSFSRTGEYERYF.

In its sample, this clonotype was seen a few times. The J gene is TRBJ2-5, the V gene TRBV3-1; D possibly corresponds to TRBD2 (5 bases). Trimming took 4 bases from V and 0 from J, leaving 6 bases between them. The CDR3 runs 13 residues. Germline CDR1 and CDR2: LGHDT and YNNKEL (reference sequence). Here the CDR3 DNA reads TGTGCCAGCAGCCCAGCGGACCAAGAGACCCAGTACTTC. It specifies CASSPADQETQYF.

The rearrangement joins TRBV3-1 to TRBJ2-3; D possibly corresponds to TRBD2 (6 bases). The V and J ends lost 4 bases and 8 bases respectively, with 19 bases between them. The CDR3 is 15 residues long. The V gene's germline CDR1 is LGHDT and CDR2 YNNKEL (reference sequence). The CDR3 spells CASSLSGLGRGTQYF. Written as DNA, the CDR3 is TGTGCCAGCAGCCTAAGTGGGCTGGGGCGGGGTACGCAGTATTTT.

This rearrangement joins TRBV12-3 or TRBV12-4 to TRBJ2-4; TRBD1 matches 9 bases. V shed 7 bases and J 11 bases; nucleotides not matched to a gene: 12. The CDR3 spans 14 residues. The CDR3 DNA sequence: TGTGCCAGCACCCCAGCTGGCGGGACAGGGTTTCAGTACTTC. Protein product: CASTPAGGTGFQYF.

This clonotype has a handful of counts. V and J are TRBV30 and TRBJ1-6, with D uncertain. The V and J ends lost 3 bases and 5 bases respectively, with 8 bases between them. CDR1 and CDR2 (germline): GTSNPN, SVGIG (reference sequence). The CDR3 is 13 amino acids. The DNA for the CDR3 is TGTGCCTGGAGAAGGCAGGATAATTCACCCCTCCACTTT. Translating gives CAWRRQDNSPLHF.

The chain couples TRBV7-9 to TRBJ2-1; D remains ambiguous. The length of the CDR3 is 15 residues. Germline CDR1 and CDR2: SEHNR and FQNEAQ (reference sequence). Deletions cut 5 bases from V and 7 bases from J, with 18 bases between. The chain's CDR3 is CASSPPIIGGNEQFF. CDR3 sequence (DNA): TGTGCCAGCAGCCCCCCAATTATAGGTGGAAATGAGCAGTTCTTC.

This clonotype occurred a few times. The chain carries TRBV7-9 and TRBJ2-7; D gene unclear. V lost 6 bases to trimming and J lost 5 bases, with 23 bases between them. The CDR3 runs to 16 residues. Germline assignment: CDR1 SEHNR and CDR2 FQNEAQ (reference sequence). The CDR3 nucleotides are TGTGCCAGCAGTAATACCCTTCGAGATAAAGAAGACGAGCAGTACTTC. Translation gives CASSNTLRDKEDEQYF.

The gene calls are TRBV5-1 and TRBJ2-5; 8 nucleotides line up with TRBD2. The germline CDR1 and CDR2 sequences are SGHRS and YFSETQ. This CDR3 is built from 15 residues. Germline trimming cut 4 bases from V and 2 bases from J; bases unmatched to any gene: 7. The DNA of the CDR3 is TGCGCCAGCAGCCCGGGGGGACTAGGACAAGAGACCCAGTACTTC. Translating gives CASSPGGLGQETQYF.